These T cell receptor beta chains were read from a single sample in a study of blood T cell repertoires in COVID-19. Profiling relied on immunoSEQ multiplex PCR, and the TCRdb table lists in-frame clones only, not all of them. The sample shows around 370,000 clones, 90% to 95% of them seen only once. The specimen was peripheral blood. These receptors came from a young woman who had recovered from COVID-19. The CDR3 runs from the conserved cysteine through the conserved F or W. Each record gives: D gene, J gene, clone size, V gene, CDR3 DNA, CDR3 protein. The D gene is left open where the match is weak. Clone size appears in some rows only: once, few, many, or a class for an expanded clone.

TRBD1,TRBJ1-4,NA,TRBV27,TGTGCCAGCAGTCCAGGGACAGTGGCTAATGAAAAACTGTTTTTT,CASSPGTVANEKLFF
NA,TRBJ1-5,NA,TRBV21-1,TGTGCCAGCAGCAAAGGGGGCCAACCTGATCCCCAGCATTTT,CASSKGGQPDPQHF
NA,TRBJ2-1,NA,TRBV5-5,TGTGCCAGCAGCCTAAGCGCGACGGTCTACAATGAGCAGTTCTTC,CASSLSATVYNEQFF
NA,TRBJ2-4,once,TRBV4-3,TGCGCCAGCAGCCAAACACTATGGACATCGGCCAAAAACATTCAGTACTTC,CASSQTLWTSAKNIQYF
NA,TRBJ1-2,once,TRBV13,TGTGCCAGCAGCTTAGGACCAGGGTTGGGCTATGGCTACACCTTC,CASSLGPGLGYGYTF
NA,TRBJ1-1,NA,TRBV29-1,TGCAGCGTTCGCGGAGCCACTGAAGCTTTCTTT,CSVRGATEAFF
NA,TRBJ1-6,once,TRBV27,TGTGCCAGCAGTTTAAACAGTAGCGGTTCACCCCTCCACTTT,CASSLNSSGSPLHF
NA,TRBJ1-3,once,TRBV6-5,TGTGCCAGCATTAATAATCTGGGAAACACCATATATTTT,CASINNLGNTIYF
TRBD2,TRBJ2-1,NA,TRBV4-1,TGCGCCAGCAGCCAAGATCGGGCTAGCGGGGGGAAAGGCAATGAGCAGTTCTTC,CASSQDRASGGKGNEQFF
NA,TRBJ1-1,NA,TRBV27,TGTGCCAGCAGTTTATCCGCCCGTAGCACTGAAGCTTTCTTT,CASSLSARSTEAFF
TRBD1,TRBJ1-2,NA,TRBV30,TGTGCCTGGAGTCCAGGGGGTTATGGCTACACCTTC,CAWSPGGYGYTF